Below, 19 T cell receptor beta chains from the same sample are listed, as sequenced in a study of blood T cell repertoires in COVID-19. TCRdb's copy holds only in-frame clones and misses some; the assay was immunoSEQ multiplex PCR. The sample lists a few hundred thousand clones, 80% to 85% occurring once. Material for sequencing was peripheral blood. All receptors derive from a woman under 30 with acute or convalescent COVID-19.

The chain combines TRBV7-9 with TRBJ1-2; maybe TRBD1 (5 bases). V was cut by 6 bases and J by 4 bases, with 18 bases left in between. CDR1 and CDR2 (germline): SEHNR, FQNEAQ (reference sequence). This CDR3 is 15 amino acids long. The CDR3 reads CASRGGKEGAYGYTF. CDR3 sequence (DNA): TGTGCCAGCAGGGGTGGAAAGGAAGGGGCCTATGGCTACACCTTC.

This clone has a single count. This chain joins TRBV9 and TRBJ2-1, with a possible D match to TRBD1 (5 bases). V dropped 3 bases and J dropped 7 bases, with 11 bases sitting between them. This CDR3 spans 13 amino acids. The germline CDR1 and CDR2 sequences are SGDLS and YYNGEE. This CDR3 reads CASSGGTGNEQFF. The CDR3 DNA reads as TGTGCCAGCAGCGGGGGCACCGGGAATGAGCAGTTCTTC.

The CDR3 loop reads CASSFGGGEKLFF. The CDR3 nucleotides are TGTGCCAGCAGCTTTGGGGGAGGGGAAAAACTGTTTTTT. V and J are TRBV5-6 and TRBJ1-4, with D perhaps matching TRBD1 (5 bases). This CDR3 spans 13 amino acids. Germline CDR1 and CDR2: SGHDT and YYEEEE. The V and J ends lost 2 bases and 8 bases respectively, with 10 bases between them. The full variable domain, in which reference TRBV5-6 and TRBJ1-4 provide the parts outside the CDR3, is DAGVTQSPTHLIKTRGQQVTLRCSPKSGHDTVSWYQQALGQGPQFIFQYYEEEERQRGNFPDRFSGHQFPNYSSELNVNALLLGDSALYLCASSFGGGEKLFFGSGTQLSVL.

This clone has just a few counts. The CDR3 here is CASSYSTGGSYEQYF. DNA of the CDR3: TGTGCCAGCAGTTACTCAACGGGGGGGTCCTACGAGCAGTACTTC. The V gene is TRBV6-5, the J gene TRBJ2-7, with 8 bases aligning to TRBD2. Germline CDR1 and CDR2: MNHEY and SVGAGI. The V and J ends lost 0 bases and 1 base, in that order; junction bases with no gene match: 2. The CDR3 covers 15 residues.

This chain links TRBV6-5 with TRBJ1-2; 9 bases agree with TRBD1. V gave up 0 bases and J gave up 8 bases; unmatched junction bases: 4. CDR1 and CDR2 (germline): MNHEY, SVGAGI. This CDR3 has 14 residues. The CDR3 protein is CASSYSGQGQGYTF. CDR3 nucleotide sequence: TGTGCCAGCAGTTACTCCGGACAGGGGCAGGGCTACACCTTC.

The rearrangement joins TRBV6-5 to TRBJ2-4, with D possibly matching TRBD2 (6 bases). The ends were cut back, 0 bases at V and 6 bases at J, with 9 bases in the middle. Per germline, CDR1 MNHEY and CDR2 SVGAGI. The CDR3 sequence is 14 residues long. CDR3 loop: CASSYSRGPNIQYF. The CDR3 DNA reads as TGTGCCAGCAGTTACTCGCGGGGTCCAAACATTCAGTACTTC.

The genes are TRBV7-9 and TRBJ1-1; D may be TRBD1 (5 bases). V shed 5 bases and J shed 1 base, with 17 bases lying between them. Looked up from germline, CDR1 is SEHNR and CDR2 is FQNEAQ (reference sequence). This CDR3 is 16 amino acids long. DNA of the CDR3: TGTGCCAGCAGCCACATAACGGGCAGGGCGAACACTGAAGCTTTCTTT. Its translation is CASSHITGRANTEAFF.

This chain connects TRBV30 to TRBJ2-5; tentatively, D is TRBD1 (6 bases). Germline V gene data show CDR1 as GTSNPN and CDR2 as SVGIG (reference sequence). This CDR3 comprises 16 residues. Trimming cost V 3 bases and J 0 bases, with 17 bases left between them. CDR3 coding DNA: TGTGCCTGGAGGGGGTTGGGGACACCCAACCAAGAGACCCAGTACTTC. Translated, it gives CAWRGLGTPNQETQYF.

The rearrangement links TRBV3-1 (or the pseudogene TRBV3-2) to TRBJ1-2; 7 bases line up with TRBD1. Germline assignment: CDR1 LGHDT and CDR2 YNNKEL (reference sequence). The V and J ends lost 1 base and 5 bases, in that order; junction bases with no gene match: 7. The CDR3 length is 15 residues. CDR3 region: CASSQGNRGFYGYTF. The CDR3 DNA is TGTGCCAGCAGCCAAGGTAACAGGGGCTTTTATGGCTACACCTTC.

The chain employs TRBV30 and TRBJ1-5; D may be TRBD1 (5 bases). Germline V gene data show CDR1 as GTSNPN and CDR2 as SVGIG (reference sequence). The CDR3 is 13 residues long. V was cut by 2 bases and J by 3 bases, with 8 bases left in between. In DNA form, the CDR3 reads TGTGCCTGGAGTATCAGGGTCAATCAGCCCCAGCATTTT. It yields the protein CAWSIRVNQPQHF.

This clone was picked up one time. This chain joins TRBV18 and TRBJ2-3; TRBD2 aligns across 8 bases. V lost 10 bases, J lost 5 bases, and 23 bases stayed unmatched. CDR3 length equals 18 residues. Germline assignment: CDR1 KGHSH and CDR2 LQKENI. CDR3 in amino acids: CATHMDRDSGTQEDTQYF. In DNA form, the CDR3 reads TGTGCCACCCACATGGACAGAGATAGCGGGACGCAGGAAGATACGCAGTATTTT.

The chain joins TRBV7-9 to TRBJ2-7; 7 bases are shared with TRBD2. Per the germline V gene, CDR1 is SEHNR and CDR2 is FQNEAQ (reference sequence). The CDR3 contains 14 residues. Trimming at V came to 4 bases and at J to 2 bases, leaving 5 bases not matched to a gene. The CDR3 coding sequence is TGTGCCAGCAGCTCGGGGGGAGGGACCTACGAGCAGTACTTC. It translates to CASSSGGGTYEQYF.

The chain uses TRBV3-1 (or the pseudogene TRBV3-2) and TRBJ1-3, with D uncertain. V was cut by 1 base and J by 4 bases, with 11 bases left in between. Germline assignment: CDR1 LGHDT and CDR2 YNNKEL (reference sequence). The CDR3 spans 15 residues. The CDR3 sequence is CASSQVGVNGNTIYF. CDR3 DNA sequence: TGTGCCAGCAGCCAAGTCGGGGTGAACGGAAACACCATATATTTT.

The rearrangement uses TRBV18 and TRBJ2-1, with 11 positions matching TRBD1. The V gene's germline CDR1 is KGHSH and CDR2 LQKENI. V trimming: 3 bases; J trimming: 5 bases; junction bases outside the gene matches: 18. The CDR3 totals 20 residues. The CDR3 region has the DNA TGTGCCAGCTCACCTGCCCGGACAGGGGGCGGTACGGTAGCCGACAATGAGCAGTTCTTC. It yields the protein CASSPARTGGGTVADNEQFF.

The chain employs TRBV7-9 and TRBJ2-3; D remains unclear. Germline V lookup: CDR1 SEHNR, CDR2 FQNEAQ (reference sequence). The V end was cut by 2 bases, the J end by 0 bases, with 9 bases between. The CDR3 has 15 amino acids. The CDR3 sequence: CASSLSHRSTDTQYF. CDR3 DNA: TGTGCCAGCAGCTTATCCCACCGGAGCACAGATACGCAGTATTTT. The full variable domain, rest sourced from reference TRBV7-9 and TRBJ2-3, is DTGVSQNPRHKITKRGQNVTFRCDPISEHNRLYWYRQTLGQGPEFLTYFQNEAQLEKSRLLSDRFSAERPKGSFSTLEIQRTEQGDSAMYLCASSLSHRSTDTQYFGPGTRLTVL.

This clone was detected a few times. The CDR3 bases are TGCGCCAGCAGCTTGGGGACAGAGACTGGGGCCAACGTCCTGACTTTC. Translated, it gives CASSLGTETGANVLTF. The V gene is TRBV5-1, the J gene TRBJ2-6; maybe TRBD1 (6 bases). Trimming left V 0 bases short and J 2 bases short, with 9 bases between. Germline V lookup: CDR1 SGHRS, CDR2 YFSETQ. The CDR3 extends over 16 amino acids. Complete variable domain (other parts from reference TRBV5-1 and TRBJ2-6): KAGVTQTPRYLIKTRGQQVTLSCSPISGHRSVSWYQQTPGQGLQFLFEYFSETQRNKGNFPGRFSGRQFSNSRSEMNVSTLELGDSALYLCASSLGTETGANVLTFGAGSRLTVL.

The CDR3 sequence: CASSQDWQAQQETQYF. The CDR3 DNA reads as TGCGCCAGCAGCCAAGATTGGCAGGCCCAACAAGAGACCCAGTACTTC. The chain recombines TRBV4-3 with TRBJ2-5; no reliable D call. CDR1 LGHNA and CDR2 YSLEER come from the germline V gene. Trimming pared 0 bases from V and 2 bases from J, leaving 13 bases between. The CDR3 covers 16 residues.

This sequence joins TRBV7-9 and TRBJ2-7; a weak D match, TRBD1 (5 bases). CDR3 length equals 16 residues. Trimming removed 1 base at V and 6 bases at J, with 19 bases between. Germline CDR1 reads SEHNR; CDR2 reads FQNEAQ (reference sequence). The CDR3, as DNA: TGTGCCAGCAGCTTAGACAGGTGGTTTGGGGAAAGCGAGCAGTACTTC. Amino acid sequence: CASSLDRWFGESEQYF.

The rearrangement uses TRBV10-3 and TRBJ2-1; TRBD2 matches 14 bases. V lost 6 bases and J lost 8; bases outside the gene matches: 0. CDR3 size: 13 residues. The germline V gene has CDR1 ENHRY and CDR2 SYGVKD. CDR3 bases: TGTGCCATCAGGGGACTAGCGGGGGATGAGCAGTTCTTC. It is translated as CAIRGLAGDEQFF.